This entry lists 27 T cell receptor beta chains sequenced from one sample in a study of T-cell memory formation after mild COVID-19. TCRdb fed the 5' RACE reads into MiXCR, producing one record per CDR3 protein. Of 90,000 to 120,000 distinct CDR3 sequences listed, around 14% are singletons. Sequencing input: PBMCs or a T cell subset sorted from them (not recorded which). The receptors stem from a man younger than 35 who had mild COVID-19 (a few samples of this study predate the infection). Cell type and time point are not known.

This clonotype turned up a few times. The CDR3 DNA is TGTGCCAGCAGCTTAGTAAGTGCCCGGGTAGCGGGGGGACCCTACAATGAGCAGTTCTTC. Translated: CASSLVSARVAGGPYNEQFF. The rearrangement links TRBV7-9 to TRBJ2-1; TRBD2 matches at 10 bases. V was pared by 1 base and J by 2 bases, with 14 bases of the junction left unmatched. The CDR3 has 20 amino acids. Per germline, CDR1 SEHNR and CDR2 FQNEAQ (reference sequence).

The gene calls are TRBV11-1 and TRBJ2-7; D unclear. The V and J ends lost 5 bases and 2 bases respectively, with 13 bases between them. The CDR3 covers 14 residues. The germline V gene encodes CDR1 SGHAT and CDR2 FQDESV (reference sequence). CDR3 loop: CASSRTHGAYEQYV. The CDR3 nucleotides are TGTGCCAGCAGCCGGACCCATGGGGCCTACGAGCAGTACGTC.

This rearrangement joins TRBV19 to TRBJ2-2; D uncertain. This CDR3 has 13 amino acids. Trimming removed 1 base from V and 7 bases from J, with 7 bases in between. CDR1 and CDR2 from the germline V gene are LNHDA and SQIVND (reference sequence). DNA for the CDR3: TGTGCCAGTAGTATAGCTGGGATCGGGGAGCTGTTTTTT. Translation gives CASSIAGIGELFF.

There are many counts of this clonotype. The chain employs TRBV12-3 or TRBV12-4 and TRBJ1-5; possible D gene TRBD1, 6 bases. V dropped 7 bases and J dropped 6 bases, with 16 bases sitting between them. CDR3 length: 14 amino acids. CDR3 in DNA: TGTGCCAGCACTATTGGGGGGGCTAGTCAGCCCCAGCATTTT. Translating it yields CASTIGGASQPQHF.

This chain's CDR3 is CASSLSILPGTDTQYF. CDR3 DNA sequence: TGTGCCAGCAGTTTAAGTATACTCCCCGGCACAGATACGCAGTATTTT. The rearrangement links TRBV27 to TRBJ2-3; D uncertain. The CDR3 is 16 amino acids. V lost 2 bases, J lost 1 base, and 13 bases lay in between. Germline CDR1 MNHEY, CDR2 SMNVEV (reference sequence).

Only a few counts were recorded for this clonotype. The chain joins TRBV15 to TRBJ1-5, with 9 bases aligning to TRBD1. Germline V lookup: CDR1 LNHNV, CDR2 YYDKDF (reference sequence). V gave up 5 bases and J gave up 4 bases; unmatched junction bases: 3. The CDR3 runs 14 residues. The CDR3 nucleotides read TGTGCCACCAGCCCTGGACAGGGGAATCAGCCCCAGCATTTT. This translates into CATSPGQGNQPQHF. The full variable domain, rest sourced from reference TRBV15 and TRBJ1-5, is DAMVIQNPRYQVTQFGKPVTLSCSQTLNHNVMYWYQQKSSQAPKLLFHYYDKDFNNEADTPDNFQSRRPNTSFCFLDIRSPGLGDTAMYLCATSPGQGNQPQHFGDGTRLSIL.

The chain recombines TRBV20-1 with TRBJ2-1; 8 bases line up with TRBD2. This CDR3 contains 15 residues. Germline values: CDR1 DFQATT, CDR2 SNEGSKA (reference sequence). With V trimmed by 4 bases and J by 9 bases, 14 bases remained unmatched. CDR3 sequence: CSATLLSGGASEQFF. The DNA of the CDR3 is TGCAGTGCTACCCTACTGAGCGGGGGAGCGAGTGAGCAGTTCTTC.

There are a few counts of this clonotype. The rearrangement links TRBV12-5 to TRBJ1-2; 8 bases align to TRBD1. Germline values: CDR1 LGHNT, CDR2 FRNRAP. The CDR3 spans 14 residues. Trimming removed 3 bases from V and 4 bases from J; junction bases left unmatched: 4. The CDR3 protein is CASGFAGGTYGYTF. CDR3 nucleotides: TGTGCTAGTGGTTTTGCAGGGGGCACCTATGGCTACACCTTC.

Here the CDR3 DNA reads TGTGCCAGCAGCAAAGGAAAAGGGCCCCGGGACAGGTACCAAGAGACCCAGTACTTC. Amino acids: CASSKGKGPRDRYQETQYF. The rearrangement links TRBV21-1 to TRBJ2-5; TRBD1 is taken as the D call from the table, unchecked against the DNA. TRBV21-1 is reported as a pseudogene. This CDR3 has 19 residues.

The CDR3 bases are TGCGCCAGCAGCCAAGATCTCCCAGGGGAGGGCACTGAAGCTTTCTTT. Translated: CASSQDLPGEGTEAFF. The rearrangement links TRBV4-3 to TRBJ1-1; perhaps TRBD1 as D (6 bases). This CDR3 comprises 16 residues. Germline V gene sequence: CDR1 LGHNA, CDR2 YSLEER. The V and J ends lost 0 bases and 4 bases respectively, with 15 bases between them.

This clonotype was counted only a few times. A much larger clonotype is one base distant, so this may be a read error. The V gene is TRBV7-2, the J gene TRBJ1-1; tentatively, D is TRBD1 (5 bases). The V gene lost 3 bases and the J gene lost 4 bases, with 9 bases spanning the gap. Germline CDR1 is SGHTA and CDR2 is FQGNSA. This CDR3 is 13 amino acids long. As DNA, the CDR3 is TGTGCCAGCAGCTTTGGGGGGGGCACTGAAGCTTTCTTT. Protein sequence: CASSFGGGTEAFF.

V usage is TRBV10-3 and J usage is TRBJ2-5, with 10 bases identical to TRBD2. CDR1 is ENHRY and CDR2 is SYGVKD in the germline V gene. The length of the CDR3 is 15 residues. With V trimmed by 9 bases and J by 3 bases, 10 bases remained unmatched. The CDR3 sequence: CAIASGTSVEETQYF. The CDR3 nucleotides are TGTGCCATAGCCTCCGGGACTAGCGTTGAAGAGACCCAGTACTTC.

This clonotype showed up many times. This chain connects TRBV11-2 to TRBJ2-4; D is uncertain. The germline gives CDR1 SGHAT, CDR2 FQNNGV. Trimming shortened V by 5 bases and J by 8 bases, and 19 bases separated the two germline ends. This CDR3 contains 15 residues. Here the CDR3 DNA reads TGTGCCAGCAGCCATGGGAATCGTGCGTCGGACATTCAGTACTTC. Encoded protein: CASSHGNRASDIQYF.

The chain has TRBV9 and TRBJ2-2; no clear D gene. The V end was cut by 0 bases, the J end by 1 base, with 4 bases between. The CDR3 runs to 14 residues. Germline CDR1 reads SGDLS; CDR2 reads YYNGEE. The CDR3 DNA is TGTGCCAGCAGCGTAGGTATGAACACCGGGGAGCTGTTTTTT. Its translation: CASSVGMNTGELFF.

The chain carries TRBV11-2 and TRBJ2-3; D possibly corresponds to TRBD2 (5 bases). This CDR3 region has 15 residues. The germline V gene has CDR1 SGHAT and CDR2 FQNNGV. Trimming shortened V by 4 bases and J by 4 bases, and 15 bases separated the two germline ends. The CDR3 DNA follows: TGTGCCAGCAGCTATCCCGGGATTCCCCCAGATACGCAGTATTTT. As protein: CASSYPGIPPDTQYF.

The rearrangement links TRBV12-3 or TRBV12-4 to TRBJ2-2; a weak D match, TRBD1 (5 bases). V lost 5 bases, J lost 6 bases, and 16 bases lay in between. The length of the CDR3 is 15 residues. CDR3 loop: CASSPRGSFPGELFF. CDR3 DNA sequence: TGTGCCAGCAGTCCAAGGGGCTCTTTTCCCGGGGAGCTGTTTTTT.

This clonotype was counted a few times. This chain links TRBV14 with TRBJ1-1; 12 positions agree with TRBD1. Trimming removed 0 bases from V and 3 bases from J; junction bases left unmatched: 8. CDR1 and CDR2 (germline): SGHDN, FVKESK. The CDR3 loop spans 18 amino acids. The chain's CDR3 is CASSQDIGDRGLDTEAFF. The CDR3 DNA reads as TGTGCCAGCAGCCAAGATATAGGGGACAGGGGGCTTGACACTGAAGCTTTCTTT.

This clonotype came up many times. The chain combines TRBV4-3 with TRBJ1-3; the D is unclear. The germline gives CDR1 LGHNA, CDR2 YSLEER. The V end was cut by 4 bases, the J end by 2 bases, with 12 bases between. This CDR3 is 15 amino acids long. The CDR3 spells CASSPGPTAGNTIYF. The DNA for the CDR3 is TGCGCCAGCAGCCCTGGACCTACTGCTGGAAACACCATATATTTT.

This chain uses TRBV7-9 with TRBJ1-2; TRBD1 is a possible D gene (6 bases). The CDR3 is made up of 18 amino acids. The germline V gene encodes CDR1 SEHNR and CDR2 FQNEAQ (reference sequence). V was trimmed by 4 bases and J by 0 bases, leaving 21 bases between them. The CDR3 loop is CASSSQRGQHATNYGYTF. DNA of the CDR3: TGTGCCAGCAGCTCGCAACGGGGACAACATGCCACTAACTATGGCTACACCTTC.

In its sample, this clonotype was seen many times. The J gene is TRBJ2-7, the V gene TRBV21-1. TRBV21-1 is labeled a pseudogene. The CDR3 is 13 amino acids. The CDR3 DNA reads TGTGCCACCCGTCGGCACCTCTCCTACGAGCAGTACGTC. Protein sequence: CATRRHLSYEQYV.

The chain links TRBV27 to TRBJ2-1, with 7 bases identical to TRBD2. This CDR3 has 15 residues. V dropped 8 bases and J dropped 5; count of bases not matched to a gene: 12. CDR1 MNHEY and CDR2 SMNVEV come from the germline V gene (reference sequence). CDR3 coding DNA: TGTGCCAGCTTCGATCCGTCACTAGCGCACAATGAGCAGTTCTTC. Translating gives CASFDPSLAHNEQFF.

V usage is TRBV15 and J usage is TRBJ1-5; no clear D gene. V lost 4 bases and J lost 7, with 11 bases in between. Germline CDR1 is LNHNV and CDR2 is YYDKDF (reference sequence). The CDR3 sequence is 13 residues long. The CDR3 nucleotides are TGTGCCACCAGCACCCACCCCAACCAGCCCCAGCATTTT. Its protein product is CATSTHPNQPQHF. The variable domain in full, with the rest retrieved from reference TRBV15 and TRBJ1-5, is DAMVIQNPRYQVTQFGKPVTLSCSQTLNHNVMYWYQQKSSQAPKLLFHYYDKDFNNEADTPDNFQSRRPNTSFCFLDIRSPGLGDTAMYLCATSTHPNQPQHFGDGTRLSIL.

V is TRBV5-6 and J is TRBJ2-7, with 12 bases fitting TRBD2. Trimming removed 0 bases from V and 3 bases from J; junction bases left unmatched: 4. This CDR3 spans 16 amino acids. Per germline, CDR1 SGHDT and CDR2 YYEEEE. DNA of the CDR3: TGTGCCAGCAGCTTGGCCGGACTAGCGGGGAGCTACGAGCAGTACTTC. Translated, it gives CASSLAGLAGSYEQYF.

This clonotype was counted between two and nine times. The gene calls are TRBV12-3 or TRBV12-4 and TRBJ1-2; D not resolved. V was cut by 7 bases and J by 3 bases, with 9 bases left in between. CDR3 length equals 12 residues. CDR3 DNA sequence: TGTGCCAGCACGGGCCCATACTATGGCTACACCTTC. The encoded protein is CASTGPYYGYTF.

There are many counts of this clonotype. This sequence joins TRBV20-1 and TRBJ2-1; 12 nucleotides agree with TRBD2. Germline V gene lookup returns CDR1 DFQATT and CDR2 SNEGSKA (reference sequence). V was clipped by 5 bases and J by 4 bases; unmatched bases: 6. CDR3 length: 15 amino acids. The CDR3 protein is CSASLAGGPYNEQFF. The CDR3 nucleotides are TGCAGTGCTTCCCTAGCGGGGGGGCCGTACAATGAGCAGTTCTTC.

This clonotype has ten or more counts. V and J are TRBV7-9 and TRBJ2-4; TRBD1 matches at 9 bases. Germline V gene lookup returns CDR1 SEHNR and CDR2 FQNEAQ (reference sequence). With V trimmed by 5 bases and J by 8 bases, 10 bases remained unmatched. The CDR3 is 15 residues long. Here the CDR3 DNA reads TGTGCCAGCAGCCCGCCGGGACAGGGAGTTTACATTCAGTACTTC. Translating it yields CASSPPGQGVYIQYF.

A single count supports this clonotype. V gene TRBV28 combines with J gene TRBJ1-1; TRBD1 matches 9 bases. The CDR3 covers 15 residues. Looked up from germline, CDR1 is MDHEN and CDR2 is SYDVKM. V shed 6 bases, J shed 1 base, and the junction held 6 bases outside the gene matches. CDR3 sequence: CASSYRGLGNTEAFF. The CDR3 region has the DNA TGTGCCAGCAGCTACAGGGGGCTTGGGAACACTGAAGCTTTCTTT. The entire variable domain, with the rest obtained from reference TRBV28 and TRBJ1-1, is as follows: DVKVTQSSRYLVKRTGEKVFLECVQDMDHENMFWYRQDPGLGLRLIYFSYDVKMKEKGDIPEGYSVSREKKERFSLILESASTNQTSMYLCASSYRGLGNTEAFFGQGTRLTVV.